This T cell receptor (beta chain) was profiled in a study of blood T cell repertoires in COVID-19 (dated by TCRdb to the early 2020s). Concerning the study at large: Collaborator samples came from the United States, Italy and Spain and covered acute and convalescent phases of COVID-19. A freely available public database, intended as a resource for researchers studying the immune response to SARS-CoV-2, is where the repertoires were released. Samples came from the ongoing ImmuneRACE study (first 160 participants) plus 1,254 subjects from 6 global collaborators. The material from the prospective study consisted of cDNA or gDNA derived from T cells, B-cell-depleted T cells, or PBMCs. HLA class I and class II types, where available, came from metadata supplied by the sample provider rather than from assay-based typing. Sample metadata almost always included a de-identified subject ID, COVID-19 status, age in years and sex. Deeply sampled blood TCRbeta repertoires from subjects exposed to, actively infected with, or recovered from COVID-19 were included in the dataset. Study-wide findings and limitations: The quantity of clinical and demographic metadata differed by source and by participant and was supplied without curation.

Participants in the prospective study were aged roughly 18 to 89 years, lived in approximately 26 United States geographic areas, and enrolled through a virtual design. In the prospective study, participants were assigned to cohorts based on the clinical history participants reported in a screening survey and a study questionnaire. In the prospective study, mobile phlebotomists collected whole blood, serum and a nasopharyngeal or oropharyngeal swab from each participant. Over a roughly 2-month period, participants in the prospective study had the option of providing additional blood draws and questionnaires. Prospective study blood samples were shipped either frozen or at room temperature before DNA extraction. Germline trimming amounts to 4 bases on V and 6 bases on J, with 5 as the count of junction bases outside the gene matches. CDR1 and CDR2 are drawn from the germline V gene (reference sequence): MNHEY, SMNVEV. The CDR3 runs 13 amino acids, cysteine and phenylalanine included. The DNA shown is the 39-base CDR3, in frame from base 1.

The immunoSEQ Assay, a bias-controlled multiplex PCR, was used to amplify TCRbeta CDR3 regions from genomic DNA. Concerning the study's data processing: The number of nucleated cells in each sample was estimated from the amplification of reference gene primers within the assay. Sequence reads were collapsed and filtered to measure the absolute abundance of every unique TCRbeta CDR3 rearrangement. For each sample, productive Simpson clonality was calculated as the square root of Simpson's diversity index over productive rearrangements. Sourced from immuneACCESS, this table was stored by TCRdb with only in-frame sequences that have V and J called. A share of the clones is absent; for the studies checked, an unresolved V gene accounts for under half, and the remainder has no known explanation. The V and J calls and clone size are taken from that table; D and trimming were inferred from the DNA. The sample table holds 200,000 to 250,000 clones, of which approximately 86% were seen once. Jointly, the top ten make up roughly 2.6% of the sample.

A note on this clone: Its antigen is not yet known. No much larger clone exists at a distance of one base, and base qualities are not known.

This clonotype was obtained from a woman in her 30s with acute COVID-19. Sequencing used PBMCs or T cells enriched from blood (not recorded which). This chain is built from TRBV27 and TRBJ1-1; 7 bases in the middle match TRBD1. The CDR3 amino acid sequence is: CASSSMTGSEAFF. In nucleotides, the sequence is TGTGCCAGCAGTTCCATGACAGGGTCTGAAGCTTTCTTT.